This entry is about one T cell receptor (beta chain). Its cognate antigen is unknown. These data come from a study of T cell responses to AZD1222 COVID-19 vaccine. Study details: The study pooled second doses at about 4 or about 12 weeks.

The CDR3 consists of 15 residues. Germline V gives CDR1 MNHEY, CDR2 SVGAGI. V shed 4 bases, J shed 5 bases, and the junction held 3 bases outside the gene matches. Data came from immunoSEQ multiplex PCR; TCRdb stores just in-frame clones and leaves some out. The sample includes around 200,000 clones, 85% to 95% of them seen just once. Overall study findings and caveats: Baseline serostatus was positive in only a handful of AZD1222 recipients. In all cases, repertoires were sampled only after the peak T cell response. Clonal diversity was possibly underestimated, and white British individuals and females predominated among donors.

The rearrangement joins TRBV6-5 to TRBJ2-2; TRBD1 matches 11 bases. The clonotype comes from an adult in good health. The starting material was peripheral blood, obtained on day 0 of AZD1222 vaccination. The CDR3 region is CASSSRDRGTGELFF. The DNA for the CDR3 is TGTGCCAGCAGTTCCCGGGACAGGGGGACCGGGGAGCTGTTTTTT.